This TCR beta chain was captured in a study of shared clonotypes between healthy human individuals. The CDR3 loop spans 12 amino acids. Germline V lookup: CDR1 SGDLS, CDR2 YYNGEE. With 4 bases removed from V and 3 bases from J, the gap between germline ends came to 6 bases. The table came from immunoSEQ multiplex PCR; TCRdb's copy has only in-frame clones and leaves some out. Of 2,500,000 or so clones in the sample, roughly 92% were seen once. Caucasian adults living in Nashville, Tennessee, provided all samples. The chain carries TRBV9 and TRBJ2-3; no definite D call. The source material was naive CD4+ T cells from PBMCs. This sample's subset: CD45RA+ positively selected. This clonotype originated in a man younger than 35 in good health. Some clones in this sample may be carry-over from other donors' samples. CDR3 sequence reads: CASSLGTDTQYF. For the CDR3, the DNA is TGTGCCAGCAGCCTCGGGACAGATACGCAGTATTTT.